The clone carrying this T cell receptor beta chain was detected a few times. The record originates from a study of blood T cell repertoires in COVID-19. Background on the study: Researchers got acute and convalescent COVID-19 samples from the United States, Italy and Spain. T cells, B-cell-depleted T cells, or PBMCs supplied cDNA or gDNA.

Authors' processing steps: Amplification with reference gene primers provided the estimates of nucleated cell counts. Clones were sequenced by immunoSEQ multiplex PCR, and TCRdb holds only the in-frame ones, with some missing. V, J and clone size are taken as reported in that table, and D and trimming were inferred from the DNA itself. The profile covers about 53,000 clones, with roughly four fifths appearing a single time and about 2.9% taken by the ten largest. The CDR3 totals 13 residues. Between the trimmed V and J ends, which lost 10 bases and 4 bases, there was a span of 14 bases. Input material: peripheral blood. The rearrangement uses TRBV12-3 or TRBV12-4 and TRBJ1-5; a possible D gene is TRBD1 (5 bases). The origin of this receptor is a woman aged 60-75 years with acute or convalescent COVID-19. CDR3 residues: CATQAGGNQPQHF. The CDR3 DNA follows: TGTGCCACCCAGGCCGGGGGGAATCAGCCCCAGCATTTT.